This T cell receptor beta chain is from a study of T cells after yellow fever vaccination. Study results and limitations: Peaking on day 5 versus 15, the secondary response was faster but weaker.

About this clonotype: The target antigen is unknown.

TCRdb re-called the 5' RACE reads through MiXCR, storing one row per CDR3 protein. The profile shows 360,000 or so distinct CDR3 sequences, under 14% of them singletons. Germline lookup yields CDR1 MNHEY and CDR2 SMNVEV (reference sequence). Trimming removed 6 bases from V and 1 base from J, with 10 bases in between. CDR3 length: 14 residues. This TCR came from a man aged 18 to 30 who received the YFV17D yellow fever vaccine. Material: PBMCs, obtained on the day of the first yellow fever vaccination. The genes are TRBV27 and TRBJ1-5, with D possibly matching TRBD1 (6 bases). The CDR3 is CASRSGESNQPQHF. CDR3 sequence (DNA): TGTGCCAGCAGGTCAGGGGAAAGCAATCAGCCCCAGCATTTT.